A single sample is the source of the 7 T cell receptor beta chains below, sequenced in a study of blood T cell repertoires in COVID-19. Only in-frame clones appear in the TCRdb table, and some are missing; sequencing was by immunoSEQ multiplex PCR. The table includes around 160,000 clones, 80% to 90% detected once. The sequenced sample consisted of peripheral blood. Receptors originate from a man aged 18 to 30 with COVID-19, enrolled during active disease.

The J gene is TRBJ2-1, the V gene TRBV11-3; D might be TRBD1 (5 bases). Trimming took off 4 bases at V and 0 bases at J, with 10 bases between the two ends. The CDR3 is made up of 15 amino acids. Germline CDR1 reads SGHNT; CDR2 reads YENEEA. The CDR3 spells CASSSGLSSYNEQFF. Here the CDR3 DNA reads TGTGCCAGCAGCTCAGGGCTTAGCTCCTACAATGAGCAGTTCTTC. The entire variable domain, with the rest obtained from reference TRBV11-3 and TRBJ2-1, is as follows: EAGVVQSPRYKIIEKKQPVAFWCNPISGHNTLYWYLQNLGQGPELLIRYENEEAVDDSQLPKDRFSAERLKGVDSTLKIQPAELGDSAVYLCASSSGLSSYNEQFFGPGTRLTVL.

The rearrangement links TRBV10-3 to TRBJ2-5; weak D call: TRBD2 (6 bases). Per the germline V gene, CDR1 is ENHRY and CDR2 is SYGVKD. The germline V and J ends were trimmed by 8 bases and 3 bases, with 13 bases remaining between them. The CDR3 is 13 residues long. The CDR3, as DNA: TGTGCCATCTCGGAGGGTGTCAAAGAGACCCAGTACTTC. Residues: CAISEGVKETQYF.

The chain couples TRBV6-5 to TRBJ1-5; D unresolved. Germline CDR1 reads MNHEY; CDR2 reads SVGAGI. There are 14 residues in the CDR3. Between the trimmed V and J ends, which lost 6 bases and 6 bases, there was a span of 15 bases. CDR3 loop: CASRASGWGQPQHF. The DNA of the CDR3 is TGTGCCAGCAGAGCTTCGGGATGGGGTCAGCCCCAGCATTTT.

In DNA, the CDR3 is TGTGCCAGCAGCTTAGCGGTAGCGGGAGTAAGGGAGACCCAGTACTTC. Amino acids: CASSLAVAGVRETQYF. The chain links TRBV7-9 to TRBJ2-5; 9 bases line up with TRBD2. The V gene end was trimmed by 0 bases and the J gene end by 5 bases; junction bases not matched to a gene: 7. In germline, CDR1 is SEHNR, CDR2 FQNEAQ (reference sequence). This CDR3 is 16 amino acids long.

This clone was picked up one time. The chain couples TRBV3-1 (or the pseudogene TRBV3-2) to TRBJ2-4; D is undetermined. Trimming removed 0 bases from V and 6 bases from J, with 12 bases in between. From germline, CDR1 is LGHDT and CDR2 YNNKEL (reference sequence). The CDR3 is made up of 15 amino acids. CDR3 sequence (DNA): TGTGCCAGCAGCCAAGACGGAGTCTATATAAACATTCAGTACTTC. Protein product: CASSQDGVYINIQYF.

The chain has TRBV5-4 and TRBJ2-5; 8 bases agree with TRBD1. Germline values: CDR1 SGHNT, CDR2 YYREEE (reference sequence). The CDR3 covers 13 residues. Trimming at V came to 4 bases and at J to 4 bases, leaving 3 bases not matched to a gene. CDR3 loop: CASSPTGVETQYF. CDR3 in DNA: TGTGCCAGCAGCCCGACAGGGGTAGAGACCCAGTACTTC.

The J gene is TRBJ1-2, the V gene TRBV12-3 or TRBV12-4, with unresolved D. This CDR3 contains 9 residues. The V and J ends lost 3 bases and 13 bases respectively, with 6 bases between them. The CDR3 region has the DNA TGTGCCAGCAGTTTTCCCCTCACCTTC. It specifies CASSFPLTF.